The 18 T cell receptor beta chains presented below share a single source sample, sequenced in a study of PD-1 blockade in mismatch repair-deficient tumors. Using immunoSEQ multiplex PCR, the repertoire was profiled, and TCRdb retains in-frame clones only, with some absent. The profile covers about 120,000 clones, with approximately 91% appearing a single time and 12% taken by the ten largest. The sample was peripheral blood, taken approximately 69 weeks after starting pembrolizumab. Source of these receptors: an adult with mismatch repair-deficient cancer.

This clone was picked up a small number of times. The J gene is TRBJ1-5, the V gene TRBV30; 8 nucleotides agree with TRBD1. Unmatched junction bases numbered 2, after V lost 2 bases and J lost 2 bases. The CDR3 contains 14 residues. CDR1 GTSNPN and CDR2 SVGIG come from the germline V gene (reference sequence). In nucleotides, the CDR3 is TGTGCCTGGAGTTCGGGACAGGGCAATCAGCCCCAGCATTTT. Amino acids: CAWSSGQGNQPQHF.

This clone was observed a single time. V and J are TRBV7-2 and TRBJ2-7; D is perhaps TRBD1 or TRBD2 (5 bases each). The germline V gene has CDR1 SGHTA and CDR2 FQGNSA. V lost 5 bases and J lost 2, with 16 bases in between. The CDR3 is made up of 15 amino acids. The DNA for the CDR3 is TGTGCCAGCAGCCCCTGGGACGGTCCCCCCTACGAGCAGTACTTC. Translated, it gives CASSPWDGPPYEQYF. Drawing the rest from reference TRBV7-2 and TRBJ2-7, the complete variable domain is GAGVSQSPSNKVTEKGKDVELRCDPISGHTALYWYRQSLGQGLEFLIYFQGNSAPDKSGLPSDRFSAERTGGSVSTLTIQRTQQEDSAVYLCASSPWDGPPYEQYFGPGTRLTVT.

The chain employs TRBV11-3 and TRBJ2-1; TRBD2 is a possible D gene (5 bases). Deletions cut 2 bases from V and 0 bases from J, with 11 bases between. This CDR3 spans 16 amino acids. Germline V CDR1 and CDR2: SGHNT, YENEEA. The CDR3 spells CASSLLVGSSYNEQFF. The CDR3 region has the DNA TGTGCCAGCAGCTTATTAGTGGGGAGCTCCTACAATGAGCAGTTCTTC.

This clone has just a few counts. This chain joins TRBV7-9 and TRBJ2-3; tentative D call: TRBD2 (5 bases). The V and J ends lost 4 bases and 0 bases respectively, with 11 bases between them. The CDR3 has 15 residues. The germline V gene has CDR1 SEHNR and CDR2 FQNEAQ (reference sequence). The CDR3 region has the DNA TGTGCCAGCAGCTCCACGGGGAGCAGCACAGATACGCAGTATTTT. Translation: CASSSTGSSTDTQYF.

The rearrangement uses TRBV27 and TRBJ2-7; TRBD2 matches at 10 bases. The CDR3 is 14 amino acids. The germline V gene has CDR1 MNHEY and CDR2 SMNVEV (reference sequence). After removal of 3 bases from V and 6 bases from J, the junction contained 5 bases not matched to a gene. CDR3 coding DNA: TGTGCCAGCAGTTTGAGCGGGAGGGTCGCCGAGCAGTACTTC. It is translated as CASSLSGRVAEQYF.

This clone appeared a single time. The V gene is TRBV7-8, the J gene TRBJ2-7; a possible D gene is TRBD1 (5 bases). Germline values: CDR1 SGHVS, CDR2 FQNEAQ. Trimming removed 2 bases from V and 5 bases from J, with 22 bases in between. The CDR3 consists of 17 residues. This CDR3 is CASSLTLLWGIRDEQYF. DNA of the CDR3: TGTGCCAGCAGCTTAACCCTGCTATGGGGCATACGGGACGAGCAGTACTTC.

The V and J genes are TRBV6-5 and TRBJ1-1, with D hard to call. The CDR3 covers 13 residues. Deletions cut 4 bases from V and 2 bases from J, with 8 bases between. Germline CDR1 is MNHEY and CDR2 is SVGAGI. The CDR3 DNA reads TGTGCCAGCAGTTTCTGGGGAAACACTGAAGCTTTCTTT. It yields the protein CASSFWGNTEAFF.

The chain uses TRBV11-3 and TRBJ2-1, with D tentatively TRBD1 or TRBD2 (5 bases each). CDR1 is SGHNT and CDR2 is YENEEA in the germline V gene. CDR3 size: 16 residues. Trimming took 1 base from V and 4 from J, leaving 14 bases between them. Here the CDR3 reads CASSLVSGRTYNEQFF. As DNA, the CDR3 is TGTGCCAGCAGCTTAGTATCGGGGCGAACTTACAATGAGCAGTTCTTC.

This clone showed up just a few times. This rearrangement joins TRBV4-3 to TRBJ2-7; D may match TRBD1 or TRBD2 (5 bases each). The germline gives CDR1 LGHNA, CDR2 YSLEER. CDR3 size: 15 residues. Trimming pared 1 base from V and 3 bases from J, leaving 13 bases between. CDR3 DNA sequence: TGCGCCAGCAGCCAAGTTCAAGGGACGGGCTACGAGCAGTACTTC. It is translated as CASSQVQGTGYEQYF.

The chain recombines TRBV7-9 with TRBJ2-3, with a possible D match to TRBD2 (7 bases). Germline V gene data show CDR1 as SEHNR and CDR2 as FQNEAQ (reference sequence). V was cut by 5 bases and J by 3 bases, with 15 bases left in between. The CDR3 is 15 residues long. CDR3 DNA: TGTGCCAGCAGCGAGCCTAGGGGGGGGACAGATACGCAGTATTTT. It specifies CASSEPRGGTDTQYF.

The gene calls are TRBV5-8 and TRBJ2-7, with D perhaps TRBD1 (5 bases). Trimming took off 6 bases at V and 4 bases at J, with 17 bases between the two ends. CDR1 SGHTS and CDR2 YDEGEE come from the germline V gene. The length of the CDR3 is 14 residues. CDR3 in DNA: TGTGCCAGCACGCAACAGGAATCTAATTACGAGCAGTACTTC. Amino acids: CASTQQESNYEQYF.

This clone has just one count. This chain connects TRBV5-1 to TRBJ2-1; 9 nucleotides line up with TRBD2. CDR3 length: 14 amino acids. Germline V gives CDR1 SGHRS, CDR2 YFSETQ. V was clipped by 0 bases and J by 9 bases; unmatched bases: 4. CDR3 residues: CASSLGVLAGEQFF. CDR3 bases: TGCGCCAGCAGCTTGGGCGTACTAGCGGGTGAGCAGTTCTTC.

The V call is TRBV2, the J call TRBJ2-7; 10 bases align to TRBD2. The CDR3 runs to 16 residues. After removal of 7 bases from V and 5 bases from J, the junction contained 14 bases not matched to a gene. CDR1 and CDR2 (germline): SNHLY, FYNNEI. In nucleotides, the CDR3 is TGTGCCAGCAACGAGCGGGAGGGGGGGCCGAAAAACGAGCAGTACTTC. It specifies CASNEREGGPKNEQYF.

The chain carries TRBV27 and TRBJ2-2; tentatively, D is TRBD1 (5 bases). Trimming removed 7 bases from V and 2 bases from J, with 17 bases in between. CDR1 and CDR2 (germline): MNHEY, SMNVEV (reference sequence). The CDR3 extends over 16 amino acids. The CDR3 DNA follows: TGTGCCAGCAACGACGTGGCGGACACAAACACCGGGGAGCTGTTTTTT. Its protein is CASNDVADTNTGELFF.

V and J are TRBV4-1 and TRBJ1-1; D gene ambiguous. Germline V gene lookup returns CDR1 MGHRA and CDR2 YSYEKL. CDR3 length equals 13 residues. Between the trimmed V and J ends, which lost 4 bases and 3 bases, there was a span of 9 bases. For the CDR3, the DNA is TGCGCCAGCAGCCCCCTGGGCGACACTGAAGCTTTCTTT. Translating it yields CASSPLGDTEAFF.

This sequence joins TRBV19 and TRBJ2-1; 11 nucleotides line up with TRBD2. The germline CDR1 and CDR2 sequences are LNHDA and SQIVND (reference sequence). With 6 bases clipped from V and 2 bases from J, the junction kept 3 bases outside the gene matches. This CDR3 is built from 15 residues. CDR3 bases: TGTGCCAGTAGGCTAGCGGGAGGCCCCTACAATGAGCAGTTCTTC. Its translation is CASRLAGGPYNEQFF.

This clone was counted a single time. V gene TRBV10-1 combines with J gene TRBJ2-1; TRBD2 matches at 8 bases. Trimming removed 1 base from V and 0 bases from J; junction bases left unmatched: 2. Per the germline V gene, CDR1 is WNHNN and CDR2 is SYGVQD (reference sequence). This CDR3 comprises 16 residues. CDR3 bases: TGCGCCAGCAGTGAGTTAGCGGGGAGCTCCTACAATGAGCAGTTCTTC. Its translation is CASSELAGSSYNEQFF.

This chain links TRBV5-1 with TRBJ2-1, with 9 positions matching TRBD2. J was trimmed by 1 base and V by 4 bases; bases with no gene match: 6. CDR1 and CDR2 (germline): SGHRS, YFSETQ. The CDR3 extends over 16 amino acids. The CDR3 loop is CASSLLTSGSYNEQFF. The CDR3 bases are TGCGCCAGCAGCCTTCTCACTAGCGGGTCCTACAATGAGCAGTTCTTC.